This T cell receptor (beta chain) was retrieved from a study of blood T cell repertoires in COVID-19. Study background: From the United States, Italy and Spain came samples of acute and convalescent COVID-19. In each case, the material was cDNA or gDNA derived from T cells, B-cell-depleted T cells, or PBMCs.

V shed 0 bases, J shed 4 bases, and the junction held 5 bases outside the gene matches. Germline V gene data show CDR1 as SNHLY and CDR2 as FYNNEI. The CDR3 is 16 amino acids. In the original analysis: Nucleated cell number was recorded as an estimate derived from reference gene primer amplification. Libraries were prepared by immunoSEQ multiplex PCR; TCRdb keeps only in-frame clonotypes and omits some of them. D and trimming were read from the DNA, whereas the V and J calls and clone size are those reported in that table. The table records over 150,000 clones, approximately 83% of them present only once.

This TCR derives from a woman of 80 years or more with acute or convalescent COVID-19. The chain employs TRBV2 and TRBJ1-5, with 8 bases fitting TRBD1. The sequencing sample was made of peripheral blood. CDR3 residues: CASSEARDRWNQPQHF. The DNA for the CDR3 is TGTGCCAGCAGTGAAGCCCGGGACAGGTGGAATCAGCCCCAGCATTTT.